A selection of T cell receptor beta chains follows, all from one sample in a study of T cell responses to AZD1222 COVID-19 vaccine. Clones were read by immunoSEQ multiplex PCR, and TCRdb kept only the in-frame ones, dropping some. The sample holds about 48,000 clones, about nine tenths seen once. The sequenced sample was peripheral blood, obtained 28 days after the second AZD1222 dose. These TCRs come from an adult who received the AZD1222 COVID-19 vaccine. Each CDR3 is given with its conserved first and last residue.

V gene	J gene	CDR3 protein
TRBV5-4	TRBJ1-1	CASSLRGWETEAFF
TRBV5-6	TRBJ2-6	CASSFRWGRGANVLTF
TRBV5-1	TRBJ1-4	CASSLVTVNEKLFF
TRBV5-1	TRBJ1-2	CASSLDQDRSSNYGYTF
TRBV19	TRBJ2-1	CASSTTMDEQFF
TRBV7-8	TRBJ1-2	CASSLGGQANYGYTF
TRBV20-1	TRBJ1-1	CSASSVSEPNTEAFF
TRBV12-3/TRBV12-4	TRBJ2-7	CASSLSAYEQYF
TRBV6-2/TRBV6-3	TRBJ2-7	CASSYPSYEQYF
TRBV7-8	TRBJ2-3	CASSLPRTSGKSDTQYF
TRBV28	TRBJ1-1	CASSSTLFRVNTEAFF
TRBV7-2	TRBJ1-2	CASSLRKANYGYTF
TRBV20-1	TRBJ2-1	CSAADHSSSVF
TRBV6-6	TRBJ2-7	CASRETSLAGGREQYF
TRBV2	TRBJ1-6	CASTPQKNSPLHF
TRBV11-2	TRBJ2-7	CASSLEGGSYEQYF
TRBV29-1	TRBJ2-7	CSVEFPSGPYEQYF
TRBV4-1	TRBJ2-7	CASSQVPPGQGFSAAYEQYF
TRBV5-1	TRBJ2-7	CASSTLTQGPGYEQYF
TRBV7-8	TRBJ1-1	CASSLAWGSWENTEAFF
TRBV28	TRBJ2-5	CASSFDRVGETQYF
TRBV5-1	TRBJ1-2	CASSLAAGNVDGYTF
TRBV28	TRBJ2-2	CASSLAGLAGTGELFF
TRBV25-1	TRBJ2-7	CASSDLGYEQYF
TRBV13	TRBJ2-3	CASSHGGSSTDTQYF
TRBV5-1	TRBJ2-3	CASSKGDSFTDTQYF
TRBV5-6	TRBJ2-1	CASSFPGDGSYNEQFF
TRBV28	TRBJ2-7	CATTTGGSAYEQYF
TRBV10-3	TRBJ2-3	CAISESVPSTDTQYF
TRBV7-9	TRBJ1-4	CASTPGSANEKLFF
TRBV24-1	TRBJ1-5	CATSDDGTSNQPQHF
TRBV15	TRBJ2-5	CATSRAQGYQETQYF
TRBV5-1	TRBJ2-7	CASSSHRASYEQYF
TRBV11-2	TRBJ2-5	CASSLARLAGEETQYF
TRBV4-1	TRBJ1-2	CASSPWPGGGYTF
TRBV5-1	TRBJ2-1	CASSLESGWGNHNEQFF
TRBV27	TRBJ2-1	CASSLVLAHEQFF
TRBV2	TRBJ1-1	CASSGTQPNTEAFF
TRBV19	TRBJ2-2	CASSRRAANTGELFF
TRBV27	TRBJ2-7	CASSLGGLSYEQYF
TRBV7-9	TRBJ2-4	CASSLTGENIQYF
TRBV6-5	TRBJ2-7	CASSNLAGVYEQYF
TRBV18	TRBJ1-1	CASSQMNTEAFF
TRBV7-2	TRBJ2-1	CASSFGLAAYNEQFF
TRBV5-4	TRBJ2-7	CASSPDRGYEQYF
TRBV19	TRBJ1-3	CASSMNTASSGNTIYF
TRBV28	TRBJ2-7	CASSAGTAPSYEQYF
TRBV19	TRBJ2-3	CASSIVAATDTQYF
TRBV29-1	TRBJ2-7	CSVLKLAGVSYEQYF
TRBV19	TRBJ2-3	CASNPRDRGTDTQYF
TRBV27	TRBJ2-4	CASSPISQGIQYF
TRBV19	TRBJ2-3	CASSETGATDTQYF
TRBV19	TRBJ2-1	CASSINTLRGRINEQFF